A single sample gave rise to the 31 T cell receptor beta chains below, sequenced in a study of CD8+ T cells in alopecia areata. In each case, RNA was isolated and then reverse transcribed into cDNA as the sequencing template. Profiling relied on immunoSEQ multiplex PCR, and the TCRdb table lists in-frame clones only, not all of them. The sample includes 150,000 to 200,000 clones, roughly 60% seen only once; the top ten take 1%. Treatment specified: oral pan-JAK inhibitor, 5-10 mg twice daily. Sequences were derived from CD4+ T cells sorted from blood, sampled at week 24, from a patient treated with tofacitinib. The receptors here all came from a human donor with alopecia areata.

This chain joins TRBV5-6 and TRBJ2-5; D is ambiguous. The germline V gene encodes CDR1 SGHDT and CDR2 YYEEEE. V was pared by 2 bases and J by 3 bases, with 5 bases between. This CDR3 spans 12 amino acids. The CDR3 DNA reads TGTGCCAGCAGCTTTGACGAAGAGACCCAGTACTTC. It is translated as CASSFDEETQYF.

The chain uses TRBV20-1 and TRBJ1-1; D gene uncertain. With 0 bases removed from V and 7 bases from J, the gap between germline ends came to 6 bases. From germline, CDR1 is DFQATT and CDR2 SNEGSKA (reference sequence). This CDR3 is built from 11 residues. CDR3 residues: CSARDPREAFF. In DNA, the CDR3 is TGCAGTGCTAGAGATCCCCGTGAAGCTTTCTTT.

This chain links TRBV29-1 with TRBJ2-7, with 12 bases identical to TRBD2. This CDR3 has 16 residues. Per germline, CDR1 SQVTM and CDR2 ANQGSEA. Trimming took 0 bases from V and 0 from J; bases not matched to a gene: 3. The CDR3 nucleotides are TGCAGCGTTGAAGAAGGACTAGCGGGGACCTCCTACGAGCAGTACTTC. It encodes CSVEEGLAGTSYEQYF.

A word on this clone: This same CDR3 is encoded by further DNA sequences in the sample. This chain uses TRBV2 with TRBJ2-5, with D hard to call. Germline V lookup: CDR1 SNHLY, CDR2 FYNNEI. With 3 bases removed from V and 5 bases from J, the gap between germline ends came to 4 bases. This CDR3 is built from 11 residues. This chain's CDR3 is CASSEEETQYF. The CDR3 nucleotides read TGTGCCAGCAGTGAGGAGGAGACCCAGTACTTC. The complete variable domain, with remaining parts taken from reference TRBV2 and TRBJ2-5, reads EPEVTQTPSHQVTQMGQEVILRCVPISNHLYFYWYRQILGQKVEFLVSFYNNEISEKSEIFDDQFSVERPDGSNFTLKIRSTKLEDSAMYFCASSEEETQYFGPGTRLLVL.

In the case of this clone: The junction differs from germline at one of its ends, possibly a read error. This chain connects TRBV6-5 to TRBJ1-1; 7 positions agree with TRBD1. This CDR3 spans 13 amino acids. The V gene's germline CDR1 is MNHEY and CDR2 SVGAGI. CDR3 region: CASSMGQSTDAFF. CDR3 sequence (DNA): TGTGCCAGCAGTATGGGACAGTCAACTGATGCTTTCTTT.

This clone appeared once. The chain uses TRBV7-2 and TRBJ2-3, with 8 nucleotides matching TRBD1. Trimming removed 5 bases from V and 4 bases from J; junction bases left unmatched: 2. CDR3 length equals 13 residues. Per germline, CDR1 SGHTA and CDR2 FQGNSA. DNA of the CDR3: TGTGCCAGCAGCGACAGGGGTCCAGATACGCAGTATTTT. Translated: CASSDRGPDTQYF.

V and J are TRBV7-2 and TRBJ2-2; no firm D call. This CDR3 has 16 residues. Germline V gene sequence: CDR1 SGHTA, CDR2 FQGNSA. Trimming cost V 0 bases and J 2 bases, with 10 bases left between them. For the CDR3, the DNA is TGTGCCAGCAGCTTAGCGCTTGGTCTCAACACCGGGGAGCTGTTTTTT. Protein sequence: CASSLALGLNTGELFF.

V is TRBV27 and J is TRBJ1-5; D unclear. The ends were cut back, 2 bases at V and 8 bases at J, with 10 bases in the middle. Germline V gene sequence: CDR1 MNHEY, CDR2 SMNVEV (reference sequence). The CDR3 spans 13 residues. This chain's CDR3 is CASSLKGREPQHF. The CDR3 DNA sequence: TGTGCCAGCAGTTTAAAAGGGAGGGAGCCCCAGCATTTT.

CDR3 sequence reads: CASRTPDDLYGYTF. The DNA for the CDR3 is TGTGCCAGCAGGACCCCTGACGACCTCTATGGCTACACCTTC. This chain joins TRBV9 and TRBJ1-2, with unresolved D. The V end was cut by 5 bases, the J end by 4 bases, with 15 bases between. Germline V gene lookup returns CDR1 SGDLS and CDR2 YYNGEE. There are 14 residues in the CDR3.

This sequence joins TRBV5-1 and TRBJ2-5, with 11 bases matching TRBD1. CDR3 length: 15 residues. Germline V gives CDR1 SGHRS, CDR2 YFSETQ. After removal of 3 bases from V and 4 bases from J, the junction contained 5 bases not matched to a gene. CDR3 amino acids: CASSWGTGGPETQYF. The CDR3 nucleotides are TGCGCCAGCAGCTGGGGGACAGGGGGACCAGAGACCCAGTACTTC.

The chain links TRBV29-1 to TRBJ2-3, with D unresolved. The CDR3 spans 11 residues. V was shortened by 6 bases and J by 6 bases, with 10 bases between the two germline ends. CDR1 is SQVTM and CDR2 is ANQGSEA in the germline V gene. The CDR3 sequence is CSVVGGDTQYF. DNA for the CDR3: TGCAGCGTCGTCGGTGGGGATACGCAGTATTTT.

This chain links TRBV4-3 with TRBJ1-2, with 8 bases lining up with TRBD1. CDR1 and CDR2 from the germline V gene are LGHNA and YSLEER. This CDR3 is 15 amino acids long. Germline trimming cut 3 bases from V and 0 bases from J; bases unmatched to any gene: 3. DNA for the CDR3: TGCGCCAGCAGCCAGGGACAGGAAACTAACTATGGCTACACCTTC. Its translation is CASSQGQETNYGYTF.

The rearrangement uses TRBV29-1 and TRBJ1-1; tentative D call: TRBD1 (5 bases). Germline V CDR1 and CDR2: SQVTM, ANQGSEA. CDR3 size: 14 residues. V lost 5 bases to trimming and J lost 1 base, with 14 bases between them. CDR3 sequence (DNA): TGCAGCGTTTCGAGGAGCCAGGGGAACACTGAAGCTTTCTTT. This encodes CSVSRSQGNTEAFF.

The chain combines TRBV5-1 with TRBJ2-7; 12 bases are shared with TRBD2. V lost 5 bases to trimming and J lost 4 bases; unmatched junction nucleotides: 4. Germline assignment: CDR1 SGHRS and CDR2 YFSETQ. The CDR3 sequence is 14 residues long. The CDR3 coding sequence is TGCGCCAGCAGTCTGACTAGCGGGGGTTACGAGCAGTACTTC. Translation gives CASSLTSGGYEQYF.

This clone has just one count. V gene TRBV2 combines with J gene TRBJ2-2, with TRBD1 identical over 8 bases. Germline loops: CDR1 SNHLY, CDR2 FYNNEI. The J segment lost 5 bases and the V segment lost 6 bases, leaving 5 bases of the junction unmatched. The CDR3 runs to 14 residues. CDR3 protein: CASRGQAGTGELFF. The DNA of the CDR3 is TGTGCCAGCAGGGGACAGGCAGGGACCGGGGAGCTGTTTTTT.

This clone was recorded a few times. CDR3 in DNA: TGTGCCAGCAGCTCCCCCCCGAGTGGTTCCGTTGTCACTGAAGCTTTCTTT. Residues: CASSSPPSGSVVTEAFF. The chain employs TRBV7-9 and TRBJ1-1; D ambiguous. CDR1 is SEHNR and CDR2 is FQNEAQ in the germline V gene (reference sequence). The CDR3 has 17 residues. Trimming removed 4 bases at V and 4 bases at J, with 22 bases between.

The chain combines TRBV29-1 with TRBJ2-6, with a tentative D call TRBD1 (5 bases). V was clipped by 4 bases and J by 1 base, with 8 bases between them. Germline CDR1 reads SQVTM; CDR2 reads ANQGSEA. The CDR3 totals 14 residues. CDR3: CSVVAGSGANVLTF. DNA of the CDR3: TGCAGCGTTGTGGCAGGGTCTGGGGCCAACGTCCTGACTTTC. Full variable domain (outside the CDR3, taken from reference TRBV29-1 and TRBJ2-6): SAVISQKPSRDICQRGTSLTIQCQVDSQVTMMFWYRQQPGQSLTLIATANQGSEATYESGFVIDKFPISRPNLTFSTLTVSNMSPEDSSIYLCSVVAGSGANVLTFGAGSRLTVL.

This clone was seen a handful of times. CDR3 bases: TGCAGCGTCGCACCGGGACTAGCGGTCGATGAGCAGTTCTTC. This codes for CSVAPGLAVDEQFF. This chain connects TRBV29-1 to TRBJ2-1; TRBD2 matches at 11 bases. The CDR3 is 14 amino acids. V gave up 6 bases and J gave up 8 bases; unmatched junction bases: 9. Germline lookup yields CDR1 SQVTM and CDR2 ANQGSEA.

This clone turned up a few times. This chain joins TRBV29-1 and TRBJ1-4, with D tentatively TRBD1 (5 bases). V was cut by 4 bases and J by 7 bases, with 10 bases left in between. This CDR3 is 12 amino acids long. Germline CDR1 reads SQVTM; CDR2 reads ANQGSEA. For the CDR3, the DNA is TGCAGCGTTGTAGGGGCGGGTGAAAAACTGTTTTTT. Its protein product is CSVVGAGEKLFF.

There are a few counts of this clone. The chain uses TRBV4-1 and TRBJ2-3; D is undetermined. The CDR3 loop spans 15 amino acids. V lost 4 bases and J lost 0, with 11 bases in between. Looked up from germline, CDR1 is MGHRA and CDR2 is YSYEKL. The CDR3 DNA sequence: TGCGCCAGCAGCCCGCAACCCTCTAGCACAGATACGCAGTATTTT. Protein: CASSPQPSSTDTQYF.

This chain joins TRBV30 and TRBJ1-6; D is uncertain. Germline CDR1 is GTSNPN and CDR2 is SVGIG (reference sequence). CDR3 size: 11 residues. V was cut by 5 bases and J by 7 bases, with 6 bases left in between. The CDR3 region has the DNA TGTGCCTGGGGGGAAAATTCACCCCTCCACTTT. As protein: CAWGENSPLHF.

The chain joins TRBV29-1 to TRBJ2-3, with 7 bases lining up with TRBD1. CDR1 and CDR2 (germline): SQVTM, ANQGSEA. V was pared by 4 bases and J by 6 bases, with 10 bases of the junction left unmatched. This CDR3 region has 14 residues. As DNA, the CDR3 is TGCAGCGTTGCCCCAAAGACAGGGTATGATACGCAGTATTTT. This gives the protein CSVAPKTGYDTQYF.

The chain joins TRBV27 to TRBJ1-6, with a possible D match to TRBD1 (5 bases). Germline values: CDR1 MNHEY, CDR2 SMNVEV (reference sequence). The CDR3 is 14 residues long. V lost 2 bases to trimming and J lost 4 bases, with 6 bases between them. DNA of the CDR3: TGTGCCAGCAGTTTACCAGGGTATAATTCACCCCTCCACTTT. Encoded protein: CASSLPGYNSPLHF.

V usage is TRBV18 and J usage is TRBJ1-5, with TRBD1 matching over 12 bases. V lost 2 bases and J lost 6; bases outside the gene matches: 8. Germline V gene lookup returns CDR1 KGHSH and CDR2 LQKENI. There are 17 residues in the CDR3. CDR3 protein: CASSPGLGTGGRQPQHF. The CDR3 DNA reads TGTGCCAGCTCACCAGGCTTAGGGACAGGGGGCCGTCAGCCCCAGCATTTT.

The V call is TRBV7-8, the J call TRBJ2-3; D possibly corresponds to TRBD1 (5 bases). Germline-derived CDR1 and CDR2 are SGHVS and FQNEAQ. Trimming shortened V by 5 bases and J by 12 bases, and 12 bases separated the two germline ends. CDR3 length: 11 amino acids. DNA for the CDR3: TGTGCCAGCAGCCCACAGGACACCCAGTATTTT. This translates into CASSPQDTQYF. The full variable domain, with the rest looked up from reference TRBV7-8 and TRBJ2-3, is GAGVSQSPRYKVAKRGQDVALRCDPISGHVSLFWYQQALGQGPEFLTYFQNEAQLDKSGLPSDRFFAERPEGSVSTLKIQRTQQEDSAVYLCASSPQDTQYFGPGTRLTVL.

The table lists this clone with a few counts. The chain links TRBV5-6 to TRBJ1-5; D is ambiguous. Trimming took 4 bases from V and 4 from J, leaving 6 bases between them. This CDR3 spans 12 amino acids. Germline CDR1 reads SGHDT; CDR2 reads YYEEEE. This CDR3 is CASSGSNQPQHF. The DNA of the CDR3 is TGTGCCAGCAGCGGATCAAATCAGCCCCAGCATTTT.

The chain employs TRBV29-1 and TRBJ1-1; D gene unclear. Germline CDR1 reads SQVTM; CDR2 reads ANQGSEA. The CDR3 is 13 amino acids. V gave up 4 bases and J gave up 5 bases, with 14 bases separating them. The CDR3 nucleotides read TGCAGCGTTGTAATTCGGTTTGGGACTGAAGCTTTCTTT. Its translation is CSVVIRFGTEAFF.

V usage is TRBV7-2 and J usage is TRBJ1-2; D is undetermined. Trimming stripped 5 bases from V and 4 bases from J, with 11 bases between. The germline gives CDR1 SGHTA, CDR2 FQGNSA. This CDR3 region has 13 residues. The CDR3 spells CASSRHRTYGYTF. DNA for the CDR3: TGTGCCAGCAGCAGACATAGGACCTATGGCTACACCTTC.

V usage is TRBV15 and J usage is TRBJ2-5; D unresolved. Germline CDR1 reads LNHNV; CDR2 reads YYDKDF (reference sequence). Trimming took 0 bases from V and 5 from J, leaving 13 bases between them. The CDR3 runs to 15 residues. CDR3 in DNA: TGTGCCACCAGCAGAGATCCATCGATCCAGGAGACCCAGTACTTC. Its protein is CATSRDPSIQETQYF.

The chain employs TRBV29-1 and TRBJ1-1; TRBD1 might be the D (5 bases). V was shortened by 7 bases and J by 0 bases, with 9 bases between the two germline ends. The germline gives CDR1 SQVTM, CDR2 ANQGSEA. The CDR3 runs 12 residues. The CDR3 loop is CSGLTVNTEAFF. As DNA, the CDR3 is TGCAGCGGTCTGACAGTGAACACTGAAGCTTTCTTT.

This clone was seen a handful of times. V and J are TRBV2 and TRBJ2-3, with a tentative D call TRBD2 (7 bases). The CDR3 spans 14 residues. The germline V gene has CDR1 SNHLY and CDR2 FYNNEI. V lost 8 bases and J lost 0, with 12 bases in between. In DNA form, the CDR3 reads TGTGCCAGCGATCGGGGGGCTAGCACAGATACGCAGTATTTT. Its protein product is CASDRGASTDTQYF.